Shown below are 20 T cell receptor beta chains from a single sample sequenced in a study of tumor-infiltrating lymphocytes in oesophageal squamous cell carcinoma. TCRdb re-called the PCR reads with MiXCR, one entry per CDR3 protein. The sample consists of 19,000 or so distinct CDR3 sequences, approximately 38% of them appearing once. Sequencing input: esophageal tumor tissue. The receptors were gathered from a male donor with esophageal squamous cell carcinoma.

This clonotype has ten or more counts. The genes are TRBV27 and TRBJ2-1; D gene unclear. CDR3 length equals 17 residues. Trimming took 2 bases from V and 2 from J, leaving 16 bases between them. Germline V gives CDR1 MNHEY, CDR2 SMNVEV (reference sequence). The CDR3 region is CASSLHAAASTYNEQFF. DNA for the CDR3: TGTGCCAGCAGTTTACACGCCGCCGCATCGACCTACAATGAGCAGTTCTTC.

This chain uses TRBV6-5 with TRBJ2-6, with D possibly being TRBD2 (6 bases). With 2 bases removed from V and 2 bases from J, the gap between germline ends came to 10 bases. Germline values: CDR1 MNHEY, CDR2 SVGAGI. The CDR3 is made up of 16 amino acids. DNA for the CDR3: TGTGCCAGCAGTTACGCGCGGGGCGCTGGGGCCAACGTCCTGACTTTC. It is translated as CASSYARGAGANVLTF.

The chain couples TRBV7-2 to TRBJ2-1, with 13 nucleotides matching TRBD2. The germline CDR1 and CDR2 sequences are SGHTA and FQGNSA. The CDR3 sequence is 14 residues long. After removal of 5 bases from V and 12 bases from J, the junction contained 7 bases not matched to a gene. The CDR3 region has the DNA TGTGCCAGCAGCCAAACTAGCGGGAGGGCCGGGCAGTTCTTC. Its protein product is CASSQTSGRAGQFF. The full variable domain, its missing parts supplied by reference TRBV7-2 and TRBJ2-1, is GAGVSQSPSNKVTEKGKDVELRCDPISGHTALYWYRQSLGQGLEFLIYFQGNSAPDKSGLPSDRFSAERTGGSVSTLTIQRTQQEDSAVYLCASSQTSGRAGQFFGPGTRLTVL.

Worth noting for this clonotype: With a much larger clone just one base away, this may be a read error. The chain uses TRBV5-4 and TRBJ2-2, with 9 bases fitting TRBD2. The CDR3 runs to 15 residues. Germline V gene lookup returns CDR1 SGHNT and CDR2 YYREEE (reference sequence). The CDR3 here is CASSLGGGATVELFF. DNA of the CDR3: TGTGCCAGCAGCTTGGGCGGGGGGGCCACCGTGGAGCTGTTTTTT.

A note on this clonotype: Since no conserved phenylalanine or tryptophan closes the CDR3, a read error is the likely cause. The limits of the CDR3 on the DNA are not certain, so only TCRdb's listed CDR3 is given. The rearrangement links TRBV5-3 to TRBJ2-1. TRBV5-3 counts as an open reading frame of uncertain function. The CDR3 has 15 residues if both end residues are counted. The CDR3 region is CASSLSGGYGYTFGS.

This clonotype has at least ten counts. This rearrangement joins TRBV4-1 to TRBJ2-7, with D unresolved. This CDR3 is built from 14 residues. Per the germline V gene, CDR1 is MGHRA and CDR2 is YSYEKL. V was clipped by 0 bases and J by 2 bases, with 8 bases between them. CDR3 DNA: TGCGCCAGCAGCCAAGAATTGAAACCCTACGAGCAGTACTTC. It translates to CASSQELKPYEQYF.

This clonotype was picked up a small number of times. This sequence joins TRBV7-3 and TRBJ2-7, with 9 bases that match TRBD2. The J call may be in error: the DNA end matches TRBJ2-1 better. Germline V CDR1 and CDR2: SGHTA, FQGTGA. The CDR3 has 16 amino acids. The DNA for the CDR3 is TGTGCCAGCAGCTTATCGCCGACTAGCGGATACAATGAGCAGTTCTTC. Amino acids: CASSLSPTSGYNEQFF.

This clonotype ranks as medium-sized. The chain couples TRBV7-9 to TRBJ1-2; TRBD1 aligns across 9 bases. V lost 5 bases, J lost 8 bases, and 12 bases stayed unmatched. The CDR3 has 15 amino acids. Germline V gene sequence: CDR1 SEHNR, CDR2 FQNEAQ (reference sequence). CDR3: CASSPERQGVRGYTF. The CDR3 DNA reads TGTGCCAGCAGCCCTGAGCGACAGGGGGTACGGGGCTACACCTTC. The entire variable domain, with the rest obtained from reference TRBV7-9 and TRBJ1-2, is as follows: DTGVSQNPRHKITKRGQNVTFRCDPISEHNRLYWYRQTLGQGPEFLTYFQNEAQLEKSRLLSDRFSAERPKGSFSTLEIQRTEQGDSAMYLCASSPERQGVRGYTFGSGTRLTVV.

V usage is TRBV18 and J usage is TRBJ2-2; 8 nucleotides line up with TRBD2. V trimming: 0 bases; J trimming: 5 bases; junction bases outside the gene matches: 5. The CDR3 runs to 16 residues. The germline V gene has CDR1 KGHSH and CDR2 LQKENI. The CDR3 DNA follows: TGTGCCAGCTCACCACCGGGCCGGGAGGGGACCGGGGAGCTGTTTTTT. This sequence encodes CASSPPGREGTGELFF.

Many counts were recorded for this clonotype. J is TRBJ2-1 and V is TRBV27; 7 bases are a match to TRBD1. Trimming at V came to 6 bases and at J to 1 base, leaving 6 bases not matched to a gene. Germline V gene lookup returns CDR1 MNHEY and CDR2 SMNVEV (reference sequence). The CDR3 loop spans 15 amino acids. The CDR3: CASRNRGLSYNEQFF. Written as DNA, the CDR3 is TGTGCCAGCAGAAACAGGGGTCTTTCCTACAATGAGCAGTTCTTC.

This clonotype was counted once. The chain has TRBV7-2 and TRBJ2-5; no definite D call. The germline V and J ends were trimmed by 2 bases and 11 bases, with 9 bases remaining between them. Germline CDR1 and CDR2: SGHTA and FQGNSA. CDR3 length: 11 amino acids. This CDR3 reads CASSLRHEQYF. The CDR3 bases are TGTGCCAGCAGCTTACGGCATGAGCAGTACTTC.

The chain uses TRBV11-1 and TRBJ2-5, with 10 nucleotides matching TRBD2. CDR3 length: 18 amino acids. Germline-derived CDR1 and CDR2 are SGHAT and FQDESV (reference sequence). With 1 base clipped from V and 11 bases from J, the junction kept 19 bases outside the gene matches. The CDR3 protein is CASSLVGQRGGLNNEQYF. CDR3 sequence (DNA): TGTGCCAGCAGCTTAGTCGGGCAGCGGGGGGGCCTAAACAATGAGCAGTACTTC.

This clonotype was seen ten or more times. The junction and the germline gene differ at one end; a read error may be behind it. The chain has TRBV6-2 or TRBV6-3 and TRBJ2-1, with D perhaps matching TRBD1 or TRBD2 (6 bases each). The CDR3 runs 13 residues. Germline assignment: CDR1 MNHEY and CDR2 SVGEGT. The chain's CDR3 is CASSTPQTGALVF. The CDR3 DNA is TGTGCCAGCAGCACCCCTCAAACGGGGGCTCTGGTCTTC.

This clonotype has more than one count but fewer than ten. J is TRBJ2-1 and V is TRBV20-1, with 7 bases matching TRBD1. This CDR3 is 16 amino acids long. The germline gives CDR1 DFQATT, CDR2 SNEGSKA (reference sequence). V was clipped by 6 bases and J by 2 bases; unmatched bases: 13. CDR3 nucleotide sequence: TGCAGTGCCATATCCCCACAGGGGTTCACCTACAATGAGCAGTTCTTC. This encodes CSAISPQGFTYNEQFF.

The V call is TRBV7-3, the J call TRBJ2-7, with D perhaps being TRBD1 or TRBD2 (5 bases each). This CDR3 is built from 13 residues. Trimming shortened V by 4 bases and J by 2 bases, and 9 bases separated the two germline ends. Germline V gene lookup returns CDR1 SGHTA and CDR2 FQGTGA. The CDR3 here is CASSSGPTYEQYF. CDR3 nucleotide sequence: TGTGCCAGCAGCTCGGGACCAACCTACGAGCAGTACTTC. The whole variable domain, remainder taken from reference TRBV7-3 and TRBJ2-7, is GAGVSQTPSNKVTEKGKYVELRCDPISGHTALYWYRQSLGQGPEFLIYFQGTGAADDSGLPNDRFFAVRPEGSVSTLKIQRTERGDSAVYLCASSSGPTYEQYFGPGTRLTVT.

The rearrangement links TRBV20-1 to TRBJ1-2, with D unresolved. This CDR3 region has 14 residues. Germline assignment: CDR1 DFQATT and CDR2 SNEGSKA (reference sequence). Trimming took 2 bases from V and 0 from J, leaving 10 bases between them. CDR3 DNA sequence: TGCAGTGCTAGAAGAGTGGGCACTAACTATGGCTACACCTTC. Translating it yields CSARRVGTNYGYTF.

In this sample, this clonotype turned up many times. CDR3 sequence: CASSDPGLAGTDTQYF. CDR3 DNA: TGCGCCAGCAGTGACCCGGGTTTAGCGGGGACAGATACGCAGTATTTT. This chain uses TRBV10-1 with TRBJ2-3; TRBD2 matches 8 bases. The CDR3 runs 16 residues. Per germline, CDR1 WNHNN and CDR2 SYGVQD (reference sequence). Trimming removed 3 bases from V and 3 bases from J; junction bases left unmatched: 8.

Details on this clonotype: Without the conserved terminal phenylalanine or tryptophan, this CDR3 likely stems from a read error. The limits of the CDR3 on the DNA are not certain, so only TCRdb's listed CDR3 is given. The CDR3 region is CASSLQQGRDGYTFGS. The chain employs TRBV7-2 and TRBJ2-7; the table assigns TRBD2, which was not confirmed against the DNA. The CDR3 adds up to 16 amino acids, both ends counted. Germline values: CDR1 SGHTA, CDR2 FQGNSA.

Notes on this clonotype: One end of the junction is discordant with germline, which a read error may explain. The rearrangement uses TRBV7-6 and TRBJ2-5; TRBD2 matches 12 bases. CDR1 is SGHVS, CDR2 FNYEAQ, per germline. The CDR3 spans 18 residues. Here the CDR3 DNA reads TGTGCTAGCAGCTTAGCGGGGCTAGCGGGGGGGCCCAGAGAGACCCAGTACTTC. Translating it yields CASSLAGLAGGPRETQYF.

V is TRBV6-1 and J is TRBJ2-3, with a possible D match to TRBD2 (6 bases). The CDR3 contains 14 residues. V gave up 7 bases and J gave up 14 bases, with 25 bases separating them. Germline CDR1 is MNHNS and CDR2 is SASEGT. CDR3 in DNA: TGTGCCAGCACCCAAGGACTAAACACCGGGGAGCTGTATTTT. Translating it yields CASTQGLNTGELYF.